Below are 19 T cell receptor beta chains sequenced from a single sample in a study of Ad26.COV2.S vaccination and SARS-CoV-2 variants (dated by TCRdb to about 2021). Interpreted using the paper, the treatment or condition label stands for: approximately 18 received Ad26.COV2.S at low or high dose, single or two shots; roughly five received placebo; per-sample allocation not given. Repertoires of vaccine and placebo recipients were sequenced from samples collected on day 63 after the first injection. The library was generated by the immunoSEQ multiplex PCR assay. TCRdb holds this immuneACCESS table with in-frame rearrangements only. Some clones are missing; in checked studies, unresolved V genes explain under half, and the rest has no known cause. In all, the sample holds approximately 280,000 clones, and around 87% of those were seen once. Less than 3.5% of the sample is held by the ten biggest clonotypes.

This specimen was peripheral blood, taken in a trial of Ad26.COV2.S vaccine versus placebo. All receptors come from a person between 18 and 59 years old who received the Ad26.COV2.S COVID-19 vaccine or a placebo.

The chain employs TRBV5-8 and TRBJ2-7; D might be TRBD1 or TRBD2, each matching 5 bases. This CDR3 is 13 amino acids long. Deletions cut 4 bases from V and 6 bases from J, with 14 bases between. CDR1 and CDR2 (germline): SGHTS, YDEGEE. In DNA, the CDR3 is TGTGCCAGCAGCCACGTTTCAGGGACCGAGCAGTACTTC. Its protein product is CASSHVSGTEQYF.

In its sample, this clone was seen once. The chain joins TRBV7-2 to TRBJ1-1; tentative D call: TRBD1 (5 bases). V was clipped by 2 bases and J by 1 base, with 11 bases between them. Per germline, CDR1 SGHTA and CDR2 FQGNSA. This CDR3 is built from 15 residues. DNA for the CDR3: TGTGCCAGCAGCTTAATAGTGGGGGAGAACACTGAAGCTTTCTTT. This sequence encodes CASSLIVGENTEAFF.

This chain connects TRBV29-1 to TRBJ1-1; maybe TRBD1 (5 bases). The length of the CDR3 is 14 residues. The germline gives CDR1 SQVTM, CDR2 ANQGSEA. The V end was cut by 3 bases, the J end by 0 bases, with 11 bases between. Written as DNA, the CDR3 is TGCAGCGTTGACTGGGGGGGATTGAACACTGAAGCTTTCTTT. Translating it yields CSVDWGGLNTEAFF. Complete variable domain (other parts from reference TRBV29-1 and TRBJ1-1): SAVISQKPSRDICQRGTSLTIQCQVDSQVTMMFWYRQQPGQSLTLIATANQGSEATYESGFVIDKFPISRPNLTFSTLTVSNMSPEDSSIYLCSVDWGGLNTEAFFGQGTRLTVV.

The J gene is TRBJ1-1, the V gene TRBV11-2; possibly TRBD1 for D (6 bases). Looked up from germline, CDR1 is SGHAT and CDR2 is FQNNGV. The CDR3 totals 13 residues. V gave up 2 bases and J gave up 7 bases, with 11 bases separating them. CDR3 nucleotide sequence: TGTGCCAGCAGCTTAATCAGGGGAAGTGAAGCTTTCTTT. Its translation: CASSLIRGSEAFF.

The CDR3 spells CASSRSGLANEQFF. The CDR3 DNA reads as TGTGCCAGCAGCAGATCGGGACTAGCTAATGAGCAGTTCTTC. The chain combines TRBV9 with TRBJ2-1; 9 nucleotides align to TRBD2. The trim removed 4 bases at V and 7 bases at J, leaving 6 bases unmatched. Germline V lookup: CDR1 SGDLS, CDR2 YYNGEE. CDR3 length equals 14 residues.

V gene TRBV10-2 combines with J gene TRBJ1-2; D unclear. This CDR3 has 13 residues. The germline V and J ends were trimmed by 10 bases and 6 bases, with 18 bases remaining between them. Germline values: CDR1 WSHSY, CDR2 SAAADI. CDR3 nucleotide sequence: TGCGCCACCTGGTTGGGAGTGAGGAATGGCTACACCTTC. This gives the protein CATWLGVRNGYTF.

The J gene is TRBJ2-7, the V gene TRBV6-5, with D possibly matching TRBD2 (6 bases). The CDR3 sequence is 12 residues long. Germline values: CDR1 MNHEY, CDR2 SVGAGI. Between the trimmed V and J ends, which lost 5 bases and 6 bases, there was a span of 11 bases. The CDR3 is CASSQTRAEQYF. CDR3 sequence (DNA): TGTGCCAGCAGTCAGACTAGGGCCGAGCAGTACTTC.

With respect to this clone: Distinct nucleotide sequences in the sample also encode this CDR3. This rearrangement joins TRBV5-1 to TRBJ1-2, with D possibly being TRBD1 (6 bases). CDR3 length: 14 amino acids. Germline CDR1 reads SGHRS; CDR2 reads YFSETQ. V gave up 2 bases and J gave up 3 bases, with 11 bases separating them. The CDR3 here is CASSLSQGYYGYTF. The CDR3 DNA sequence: TGCGCCAGCAGCTTATCACAGGGCTACTATGGCTACACCTTC.

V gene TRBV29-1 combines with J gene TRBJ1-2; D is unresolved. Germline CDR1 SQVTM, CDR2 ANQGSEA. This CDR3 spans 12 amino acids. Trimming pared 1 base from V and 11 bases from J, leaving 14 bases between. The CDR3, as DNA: TGCAGCGTTGAAGGGGCGGCCCTCGAATACACCTTC. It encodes CSVEGAALEYTF.

In nucleotides, the CDR3 is TGTGCCTGGACGGCGGGGGGGTACAATGAGCAGTTCTTC. Its translation is CAWTAGGYNEQFF. This sequence joins TRBV30 and TRBJ2-1; 9 nucleotides match TRBD2. Germline V CDR1 and CDR2: GTSNPN, SVGIG (reference sequence). The trim removed 4 bases at V and 4 bases at J, leaving 2 bases unmatched. CDR3 size: 13 residues.

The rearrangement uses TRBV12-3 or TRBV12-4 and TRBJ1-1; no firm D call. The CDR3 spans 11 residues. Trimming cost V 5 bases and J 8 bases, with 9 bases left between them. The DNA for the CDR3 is TGTGCCAGCAGTCTTCAAAACGAAGCTTTCTTT. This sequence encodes CASSLQNEAFF.

The CDR3: CASVGKLGAFF. The CDR3 bases are TGTGCCAGCGTAGGAAAGCTCGGGGCTTTCTTT. The rearrangement uses TRBV6-6 and TRBJ1-1; D gene unclear. The germline CDR1 and CDR2 sequences are MNHNY and SVGAGI (reference sequence). The CDR3 is 11 amino acids. V was trimmed by 8 bases and J by 11 bases, leaving 15 bases between them.

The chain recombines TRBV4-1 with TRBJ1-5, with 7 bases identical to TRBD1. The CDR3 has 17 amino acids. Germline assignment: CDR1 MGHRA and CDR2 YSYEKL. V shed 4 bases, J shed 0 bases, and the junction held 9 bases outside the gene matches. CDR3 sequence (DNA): TGCGCCAGCAGCCTCCAGGGGGGGGGCTTTAGCAATCAGCCCCAGCATTTT. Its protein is CASSLQGGGFSNQPQHF.

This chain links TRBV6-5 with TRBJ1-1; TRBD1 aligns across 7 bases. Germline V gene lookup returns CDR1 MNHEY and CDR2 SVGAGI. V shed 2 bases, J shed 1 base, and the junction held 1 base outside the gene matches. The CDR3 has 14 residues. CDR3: CASSYTGENTEAFF. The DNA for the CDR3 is TGTGCCAGCAGTTACACAGGGGAGAACACTGAAGCTTTCTTT.

CDR3 DNA sequence: TGTGCCAGCAGTTTCCTCCCTCCGGGACAGGGGCCCCTTGACTATGGCTACACCTTC. Its protein is CASSFLPPGQGPLDYGYTF. The genes are TRBV27 and TRBJ1-2, with 10 bases matching TRBD1. Germline CDR1 and CDR2: MNHEY and SMNVEV (reference sequence). The J segment lost 3 bases and the V segment lost 3 bases, leaving 16 bases of the junction unmatched. This CDR3 has 19 amino acids.

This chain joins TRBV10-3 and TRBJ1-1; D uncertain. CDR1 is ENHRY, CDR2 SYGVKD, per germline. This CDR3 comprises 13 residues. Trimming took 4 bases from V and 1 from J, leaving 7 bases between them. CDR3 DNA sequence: TGTGCCATCAGTGGTACAGAGAACACTGAAGCTTTCTTT. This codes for CAISGTENTEAFF.

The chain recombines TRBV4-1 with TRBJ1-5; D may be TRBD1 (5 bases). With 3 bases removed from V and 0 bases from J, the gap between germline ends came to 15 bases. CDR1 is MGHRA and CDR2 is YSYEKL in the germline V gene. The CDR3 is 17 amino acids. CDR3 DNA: TGCGCCAGCAGCCACCGCGCCGGGACGGTTAGCAATCAGCCCCAGCATTTT. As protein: CASSHRAGTVSNQPQHF.

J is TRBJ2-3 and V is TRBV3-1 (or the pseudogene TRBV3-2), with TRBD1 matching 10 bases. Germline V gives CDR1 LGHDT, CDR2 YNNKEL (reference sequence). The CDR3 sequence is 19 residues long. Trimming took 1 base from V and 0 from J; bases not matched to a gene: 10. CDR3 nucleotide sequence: TGTGCCAGCAGCCAAGTGTGGGACAGGGGTGAAGAGAGCACAGATACGCAGTATTTT. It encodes CASSQVWDRGEESTDTQYF.

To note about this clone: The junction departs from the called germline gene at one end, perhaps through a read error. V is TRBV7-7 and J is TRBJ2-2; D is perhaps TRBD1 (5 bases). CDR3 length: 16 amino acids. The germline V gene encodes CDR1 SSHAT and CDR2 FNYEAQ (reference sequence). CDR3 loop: CASSLRQTANTGELFF. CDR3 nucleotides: TGTGCTAGCAGCCTTAGACAGACCGCGAACACCGGGGAGCTGTTTTTT.